This TCR beta chain comes out of a study of T cell responses to AZD1222 COVID-19 vaccine. Germline lookup yields CDR1 SGDLS and CDR2 YYNGEE. This CDR3 is 16 amino acids long. V lost 4 bases and J 5 bases, leaving 19 bases between the germline ends. TCRdb's copy holds only in-frame clones and misses some; the assay was immunoSEQ multiplex PCR. The sample holds roughly 99,000 clones, around 92% seen once. The gene calls are TRBV9 and TRBJ2-1; no definite D call. The input for sequencing was peripheral blood, taken 28 days after the second AZD1222 dose. The sequence came from an adult who received the AZD1222 COVID-19 vaccine. The CDR3 reads CASSPHQGSYHNEQFF. CDR3 coding DNA: TGTGCCAGCAGCCCACACCAAGGTAGCTACCACAATGAGCAGTTCTTC.